This TCR beta chain was identified in a study of circulating and synovial CD4+ cells in juvenile arthritis. Study-wide findings and caveats: Diversity here was lower than in bulk blood CD4 cells.

The CDR3 covers 14 residues. V was pared by 6 bases and J by 2 bases, with 11 bases between. Germline CDR1 is ENHRY and CDR2 is SYGVKD. As concerns this clone: The antigen remains undetermined.

Profiled with immunoSEQ multiplex PCR; TCRdb holds only in-frame clones, not every one. Among 30,000 to 35,000 clones, just under 97% were seen once, and the ten largest hold approximately 0.17%. The source material was CD4+ T cells from blood. The chain links TRBV10-3 to TRBJ1-5; no reliable D call. The source is a human donor with juvenile idiopathic arthritis. The CDR3: CAIRSGVGNQPQHF. CDR3 DNA: TGTGCCATCAGATCGGGAGTGGGCAATCAGCCCCAGCATTTT.